This TCR beta chain was sequenced for a study of cytomegalovirus exposure and HLA in healthy donors. Study-wide points: Associated with cytomegalovirus, according to the listing, were 150 to 200 TCR beta chains. An analysis that was carried out later associated approximately 17,000 TCR beta sequences with HLA alleles at 0.05 false discovery rate.

Use of 60 Vbeta and 13 Jbeta primers characterized the PCR. Libraries were prepared by immunoSEQ multiplex PCR; TCRdb keeps only in-frame clonotypes and omits some of them. The data contain about 67,000 clones, 55% to 80% of them singletons. Germline CDR1 reads MGHDK; CDR2 reads SYGVNS. V lost 2 bases and J lost 6, with 5 bases in between. The CDR3 extends over 13 amino acids. Comment on this clone: Its antigen is currently unknown.

The chain uses TRBV25-1 and TRBJ1-6; tentatively, D is TRBD1 (5 bases). Input material: PBMCs. This sequence was found in a woman in her twenties or thirties in good health and CMV-seronegative. CDR3 DNA: TGTGCCAGCAGTGAAGACAGTAATTCACCCCTCCACTTT. As protein: CASSEDSNSPLHF.